This TCR beta chain is drawn from a study of molecular identifiers for immune sequencing clone quantification. Study-wide findings and caveats: Spiked Jurkat TCR RNA equivalent to one cell reportedly surfaced among about a million naive cells.

RNA fractions of 10%, 30% or 50% and about 19,000 to 1,000,000 sorted cells were the source of naive CD8 libraries. This clonotype was observed many times. Its cognate antigen is unknown. Germline CDR1 is MNHNS and CDR2 is SASEGT. J gave up 0 bases and V 6 bases, and 17 bases lay outside the gene matches. The length of the CDR3 is 19 residues. Listed TCR primers, together with previously described methods, were used for the bulk TCR libraries. TCRdb reanalysed the PCR reads using MiXCR and keeps one entry per CDR3 protein. The data hold about 640,000 distinct CDR3 sequences, with approximately 20% observed a single time.

The V gene is TRBV6-1, the J gene TRBJ2-4; TRBD1 matches 7 bases. The sequenced material came from naive CD8+ T cells from blood, with Jurkat cell RNA spiked in. Subset: FACS-sorted CD8+CD4-CCR7+CD45RA+ naive T cells. The TCR sequence derives from a human donor in good health. Some libraries in this study had Jurkat cell RNA spiked in. The CDR3 DNA reads as TGTGCCAGCAGAGAAATGGGACAGCGCCAGGCCCTAGCCAAAAACATTCAGTACTTC. Translated: CASREMGQRQALAKNIQYF.